Listed here are 15 T cell receptor beta chains from one sample, sequenced in a study of CD8 T cells in ankylosing spondylitis. Via MiXCR, TCRdb re-called the 5' RACE reads, giving one row per CDR3 protein. The sample lists around 130,000 distinct CDR3 sequences; about 6.5% were seen once. The sequencing input was blood, either unsorted or a sorted T cell fraction (not recorded which). These receptors came from a male donor with ankylosing spondylitis or in good health (not recorded which).

This clonotype has at least ten counts. The CDR3 loop is CASREERDLYEQYF. The CDR3 DNA reads TGTGCCAGCAGGGAGGAGCGTGACTTATACGAGCAGTACTTC. The rearrangement joins TRBV2 to TRBJ2-7, with a weak D call TRBD2 (5 bases). V gave up 6 bases and J gave up 4 bases, with 16 bases separating them. Looked up from germline, CDR1 is SNHLY and CDR2 is FYNNEI. This CDR3 has 14 amino acids.

This clonotype was observed at least ten times. The chain has TRBV6-5 and TRBJ1-6; D might be TRBD1 (5 bases). CDR1 is MNHEY and CDR2 is SVGAGI in the germline V gene. The ends were cut back, 0 bases at V and 5 bases at J, with 11 bases in the middle. The CDR3 totals 16 residues. The CDR3 is CASSYSGAADNSPLHF. In nucleotides, the CDR3 is TGTGCCAGCAGTTACTCTGGGGCGGCCGATAATTCACCCCTCCACTTT.

V gene TRBV5-1 combines with J gene TRBJ2-1; TRBD1 agrees at 8 bases. Germline CDR1 and CDR2: SGHRS and YFSETQ. There are 16 residues in the CDR3. The V gene end was trimmed by 1 base and the J gene end by 5 bases; junction bases not matched to a gene: 8. The CDR3 sequence is CASSLLLGTGHNEQFF. The CDR3 DNA reads TGCGCCAGCAGCTTGTTACTCGGGACAGGCCACAATGAGCAGTTCTTC.

This clonotype was counted at least ten times. The chain couples TRBV24-1 to TRBJ1-1; D is perhaps TRBD1 (5 bases). The CDR3 covers 13 residues. V gave up 7 bases and J gave up 0 bases, with 8 bases separating them. CDR1 is KGHDR, CDR2 SFDVKD, per germline. CDR3 in DNA: TGTGCCACCAGGGACAACCTGAACACTGAAGCTTTCTTT. Translating gives CATRDNLNTEAFF.

This clonotype was observed at least ten times. The chain carries TRBV6-1 and TRBJ1-1; D is unclear. Germline CDR1 MNHNS, CDR2 SASEGT. CDR3 length equals 18 residues. The V and J ends lost 5 bases and 2 bases respectively, with 24 bases between them. As DNA, the CDR3 is TGTGCCAGCAGTCGCGATGGAATTGGGGTCGGCAGAAACACTGAAGCTTTCTTT. It encodes CASSRDGIGVGRNTEAFF.

This clonotype was recorded at least ten times. The V gene is TRBV11-2, the J gene TRBJ2-7; perhaps TRBD2 as D (6 bases). The length of the CDR3 is 17 residues. Per the germline V gene, CDR1 is SGHAT and CDR2 is FQNNGV. V lost 0 bases, J lost 3 bases, and 18 bases lay in between. As DNA, the CDR3 is TGTGCCAGCAGCTTAGATAGGCCAGGGAGGCGATACTACGAGCAGTACTTC. It specifies CASSLDRPGRRYYEQYF.

This clonotype has a count of ten or more. The chain links TRBV24-1 to TRBJ2-2; D possibly uses TRBD1 or TRBD2 (7 bases each). Germline loops: CDR1 KGHDR, CDR2 SFDVKD. Trimming cost V 4 bases and J 5 bases, with 16 bases left between them. This CDR3 spans 16 amino acids. The CDR3 DNA reads as TGTGCCACCAGTGAGGGGGGGACAGTCAAAACCGGGGAGCTGTTTTTT. Its translation is CATSEGGTVKTGELFF.

This clonotype was detected many times. V gene TRBV10-3 combines with J gene TRBJ1-5, with TRBD1 matching 8 bases. Germline lookup yields CDR1 ENHRY and CDR2 SYGVKD. After removal of 4 bases from V and 2 bases from J, the junction contained 4 bases not matched to a gene. The CDR3 spans 15 residues. The CDR3: CAISVGTGGNQPQHF. The CDR3 DNA follows: TGTGCCATCAGTGTCGGGACAGGAGGCAATCAGCCCCAGCATTTT.

This clonotype was observed a handful of times. The chain is built from TRBV11-1 and TRBJ1-5; D gene ambiguous. The CDR3 loop spans 13 amino acids. Germline loops: CDR1 SGHAT, CDR2 FQDESV (reference sequence). V was cut by 1 base and J by 3 bases, with 4 bases left in between. CDR3 bases: TGTGCCAGCAGCTTAGAAACCAATCAGCCCCAGCATTTT. This codes for CASSLETNQPQHF.

This chain joins TRBV5-5 and TRBJ2-3; no clear D. The CDR3 sequence is 14 residues long. V was shortened by 1 base and J by 4 bases, with 10 bases between the two germline ends. Germline lookup yields CDR1 SGHKS and CDR2 YYEKEE (reference sequence). The CDR3 loop reads CASSLTRNADTQYF. Written as DNA, the CDR3 is TGTGCCAGCAGCTTGACCCGCAACGCAGATACGCAGTATTTT.

The sample holds many counts of this clonotype. This rearrangement joins TRBV28 to TRBJ1-5, with D unclear. Germline V gives CDR1 MDHEN, CDR2 SYDVKM. Trimming took off 5 bases at V and 6 bases at J, with 14 bases between the two ends. This CDR3 has 14 residues. CDR3 in DNA: TGTGCCAGCAGTCGCGATACCGCGGCTCAGCCCCAGCATTTT. Translated: CASSRDTAAQPQHF.

This clonotype was observed many times. The genes are TRBV5-1 and TRBJ2-3; 10 nucleotides align to TRBD1. V shed 1 base, J shed 3 bases, and the junction held 5 bases outside the gene matches. There are 16 residues in the CDR3. The germline gives CDR1 SGHRS, CDR2 YFSETQ. CDR3 region: CASSLNRDRGTDTQYF. CDR3 DNA sequence: TGCGCCAGCAGCTTGAACCGGGACAGGGGAACAGATACGCAGTATTTT.

This clonotype was counted at least ten times. The rearrangement uses TRBV5-1 and TRBJ2-7; TRBD1 aligns across 7 bases. With 5 bases clipped from V and 6 bases from J, the junction kept 8 bases outside the gene matches. There are 13 residues in the CDR3. Germline-derived CDR1 and CDR2 are SGHRS and YFSETQ. CDR3 coding DNA: TGCGCCAGCAGAGGACAGGAGAAGAGCGAGCAGTACTTC. Translation: CASRGQEKSEQYF.

This clonotype appeared many times. The chain combines TRBV12-3 or TRBV12-4 with TRBJ1-2, with D possibly TRBD1 on 6 matching bases. The CDR3 spans 13 residues. V lost 8 bases and J 5 bases, leaving 15 bases between the germline ends. CDR3 amino acids: CASSPTGEYGYTF. The DNA of the CDR3 is TGTGCCAGCTCACCGACAGGCGAATATGGCTACACCTTC.

This clonotype showed up many times. This chain links TRBV4-1 with TRBJ1-3; TRBD1 is a possible D gene (6 bases). The V end lost 0 bases, the J end lost 0 bases, and 12 bases lay between the germline ends. The CDR3 totals 17 residues. CDR1 is MGHRA, CDR2 YSYEKL, per germline. CDR3 sequence (DNA): TGCGCCAGCAGCCAAGAGGGGGCTGTGCCCTCTGGAAACACCATATATTTT. Encoded protein: CASSQEGAVPSGNTIYF.